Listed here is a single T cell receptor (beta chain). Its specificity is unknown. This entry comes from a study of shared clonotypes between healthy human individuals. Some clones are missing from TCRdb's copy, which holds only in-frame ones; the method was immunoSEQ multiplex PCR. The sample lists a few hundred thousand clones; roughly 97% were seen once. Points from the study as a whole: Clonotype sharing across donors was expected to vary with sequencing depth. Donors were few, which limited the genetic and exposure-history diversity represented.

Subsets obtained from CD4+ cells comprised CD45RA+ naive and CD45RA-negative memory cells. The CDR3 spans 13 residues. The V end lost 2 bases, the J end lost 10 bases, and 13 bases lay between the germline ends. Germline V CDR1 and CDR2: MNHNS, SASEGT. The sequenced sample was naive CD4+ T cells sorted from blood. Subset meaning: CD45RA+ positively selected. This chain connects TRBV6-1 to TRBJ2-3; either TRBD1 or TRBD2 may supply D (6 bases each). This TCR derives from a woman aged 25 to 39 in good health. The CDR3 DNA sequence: TGTGCCAGCAGTGAAAGGGCGGGACATTCGCAGTATTTT. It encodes CASSERAGHSQYF.